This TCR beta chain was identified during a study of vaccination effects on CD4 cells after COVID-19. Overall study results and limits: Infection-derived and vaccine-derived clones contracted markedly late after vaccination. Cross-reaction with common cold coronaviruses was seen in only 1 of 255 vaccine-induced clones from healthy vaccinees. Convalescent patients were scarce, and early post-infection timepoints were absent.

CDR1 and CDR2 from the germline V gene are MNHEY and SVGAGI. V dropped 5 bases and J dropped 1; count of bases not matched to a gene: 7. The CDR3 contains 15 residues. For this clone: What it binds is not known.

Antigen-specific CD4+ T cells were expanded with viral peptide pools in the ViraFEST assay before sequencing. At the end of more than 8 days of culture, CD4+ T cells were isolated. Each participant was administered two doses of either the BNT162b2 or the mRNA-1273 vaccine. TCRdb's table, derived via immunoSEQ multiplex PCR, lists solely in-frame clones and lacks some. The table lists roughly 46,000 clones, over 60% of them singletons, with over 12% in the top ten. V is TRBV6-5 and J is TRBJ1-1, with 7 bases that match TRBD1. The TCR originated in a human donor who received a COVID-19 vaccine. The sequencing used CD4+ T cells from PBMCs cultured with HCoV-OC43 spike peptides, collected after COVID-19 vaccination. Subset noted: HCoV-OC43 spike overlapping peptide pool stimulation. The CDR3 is CASSLGTAGNTEAFF. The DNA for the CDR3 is TGTGCCAGCAGTCTCGGGACAGCTGGGAACACTGAAGCTTTCTTT.